The 28 T cell receptor beta chains in this list originate from one sample, sequenced in a study of blood T cell repertoires in COVID-19. The data were produced by immunoSEQ multiplex PCR, yet TCRdb's version contains in-frame clones alone and is incomplete. The data contain roughly 240,000 clones, 80% to 90% of them singletons. Sequenced sample: PBMCs or T cells enriched from blood (not recorded which). These receptors came from a woman aged 25 to 39 with acute COVID-19.

The chain links TRBV2 to TRBJ1-2; D is uncertain. Trimming pared 1 base from V and 0 bases from J, leaving 3 bases between. Per the germline V gene, CDR1 is SNHLY and CDR2 is FYNNEI. This CDR3 contains 13 residues. In DNA, the CDR3 is TGTGCCAGCAGTGAAGTATCTAACTATGGCTACACCTTC. It codes for CASSEVSNYGYTF.

The chain is built from TRBV11-2 and TRBJ1-2; D is possibly TRBD1 (5 bases). The V end was cut by 0 bases, the J end by 0 bases, with 8 bases between. CDR3 length: 15 residues. From germline, CDR1 is SGHAT and CDR2 FQNNGV. DNA for the CDR3: TGTGCCAGCAGCTTAGAGTCAGGGACTAACTATGGCTACACCTTC. It specifies CASSLESGTNYGYTF.

The chain carries TRBV5-6 and TRBJ2-7; TRBD2 is a possible D gene (5 bases). The V and J ends lost 2 bases and 4 bases respectively, with 10 bases between them. The CDR3 is 13 amino acids. The germline V gene has CDR1 SGHDT and CDR2 YYEEEE. In DNA form, the CDR3 reads TGTGCCAGCAGCTTAGAGGGCTATTACGAGCAGTACTTC. Its protein product is CASSLEGYYEQYF.

DNA for the CDR3: TGCGCCAGCAGCTTTTCGGGCGGGACAGGGTGGAATGAGCAGTTCTTC. Its protein is CASSFSGGTGWNEQFF. The rearrangement uses TRBV5-1 and TRBJ2-1; 9 bases line up with TRBD1. V was pared by 2 bases and J by 7 bases, with 10 bases of the junction left unmatched. Germline V gene data show CDR1 as SGHRS and CDR2 as YFSETQ. This CDR3 contains 16 residues. The variable domain in full, with the rest retrieved from reference TRBV5-1 and TRBJ2-1, is KAGVTQTPRYLIKTRGQQVTLSCSPISGHRSVSWYQQTPGQGLQFLFEYFSETQRNKGNFPGRFSGRQFSNSRSEMNVSTLELGDSALYLCASSFSGGTGWNEQFFGPGTRLTVL.

The rearrangement links TRBV25-1 to TRBJ2-3; TRBD2 aligns across 7 bases. Losses at the gene ends were 3 bases for V and 3 bases for J; bases not matched to a gene: 3. CDR3 size: 14 residues. Per the germline V gene, CDR1 is MGHDK and CDR2 is SYGVNS. CDR3 bases: TGTGCCAGCAGTGATAGGGAGGGGACAGATACGCAGTATTTT. This gives the protein CASSDREGTDTQYF. The full variable domain, in which reference TRBV25-1 and TRBJ2-3 provide the parts outside the CDR3, is EADIYQTPRYLVIGTGKKITLECSQTMGHDKMYWYQQDPGMELHLIHYSYGVNSTEKGDLSSESTVSRIRTEHFPLTLESARPSHTSQYLCASSDREGTDTQYFGPGTRLTVL.

The chain combines TRBV6-6 with TRBJ1-3; D call uncertain. The CDR3 contains 15 residues. The germline V gene encodes CDR1 MNHNY and CDR2 SVGAGI (reference sequence). Between the trimmed V and J ends, which lost 10 bases and 1 base, there was a span of 17 bases. The CDR3 loop reads CATSDWGDSGNTIYF. In nucleotides, the CDR3 is TGTGCCACATCAGACTGGGGAGATTCTGGAAACACCATATATTTT.

V gene TRBV5-4 combines with J gene TRBJ1-1; D unresolved. The CDR3 loop spans 12 amino acids. The germline V gene encodes CDR1 SGHNT and CDR2 YYREEE (reference sequence). Between the trimmed V and J ends, which lost 4 bases and 8 bases, there was a span of 12 bases. CDR3 coding DNA: TGTGCCAGCAGCGGGCTGCATCCGGAAGCTTTCTTT. Translating gives CASSGLHPEAFF.

Of note for this clone: A read error may account for a junction end that differs from germline. V and J are TRBV7-7 and TRBJ2-5, with a possible D match to TRBD2 (6 bases). Germline V gives CDR1 SSHAT, CDR2 FNYEAQ (reference sequence). The CDR3 sequence is 15 residues long. The DNA for the CDR3 is TGTGCTAGCAGCTTAGGGACTGGCGGGGAAGAGACCCAGTACTTC. Amino acids: CASSLGTGGEETQYF.

This clone appeared a single time. The rearrangement uses TRBV28 and TRBJ1-2, with TRBD1 identical over 10 bases. Germline CDR1 reads MDHEN; CDR2 reads SYDVKM. Unmatched junction bases numbered 6, after V lost 5 bases and J lost 6 bases. The CDR3 runs to 14 residues. CDR3 DNA sequence: TGTGCCAGCAGTCGGACAGGGGGTTTTGATGGCTACACCTTC. Translating it yields CASSRTGGFDGYTF.

The chain recombines TRBV5-6 with TRBJ1-4, with 10 bases lining up with TRBD1. The length of the CDR3 is 16 residues. V lost 2 bases to trimming and J lost 8 bases; unmatched junction nucleotides: 9. Germline loops: CDR1 SGHDT, CDR2 YYEEEE. CDR3 protein: CASSLTTGTGAEKLFF. In DNA form, the CDR3 reads TGTGCCAGCAGCTTAACTACCGGGACAGGGGCAGAAAAACTGTTTTTT.

The chain joins TRBV4-2 to TRBJ2-1; a possible D gene is TRBD2 (6 bases). CDR3 length: 16 amino acids. V was trimmed by 1 base and J by 1 base, leaving 11 bases between them. Germline V gene data show CDR1 as LGHNA and CDR2 as YNFKEQ. CDR3 coding DNA: TGTGCCAGCAGCCAAGCCGGGACTGAATCCTACAATGAGCAGTTCTTC. Its translation: CASSQAGTESYNEQFF.

The genes are TRBV15 and TRBJ1-1, with D possibly matching TRBD1 (6 bases). This CDR3 is built from 16 residues. CDR1 and CDR2 (germline): LNHNV, YYDKDF (reference sequence). With 0 bases removed from V and 3 bases from J, the gap between germline ends came to 14 bases. The CDR3: CATSRDLREGDTEAFF. CDR3 sequence (DNA): TGTGCCACCAGCAGAGATTTGAGGGAGGGGGACACTGAAGCTTTCTTT.

The chain is built from TRBV5-4 and TRBJ1-1; D is possibly TRBD1 (5 bases). CDR1 and CDR2 (germline): SGHNT, YYREEE (reference sequence). There are 15 residues in the CDR3. Trimming cost V 4 bases and J 1 base, with 14 bases left between them. Here the CDR3 reads CASSRGGNSNTEAFF. CDR3 coding DNA: TGTGCCAGCAGCCGGGGCGGGAATTCGAACACTGAAGCTTTCTTT.

This chain joins TRBV6-5 and TRBJ2-2, with a weak D call TRBD1 (6 bases). V was clipped by 6 bases and J by 3 bases, with 8 bases between them. CDR3 length: 13 amino acids. Germline loops: CDR1 MNHEY, CDR2 SVGAGI. CDR3 loop: CASRDSYTGELFF. As DNA, the CDR3 is TGTGCCAGCAGGGACAGCTACACCGGGGAGCTGTTTTTT.

J is TRBJ1-1 and V is TRBV6-2 or TRBV6-3; TRBD1 aligns across 9 bases. Trimming cost V 5 bases and J 6 bases; bases outside gene matches: 10. This CDR3 has 15 amino acids. The germline CDR1 and CDR2 sequences are MNHEY and SVGEGT. The CDR3 bases are TGTGCCAGCAGTGGCCTAGGACAGGGGAAGCCTGAAGCTTTCTTT. Its protein is CASSGLGQGKPEAFF.

The J gene is TRBJ1-1, the V gene TRBV5-1; the D gene is possibly TRBD1 (5 bases). Germline values: CDR1 SGHRS, CDR2 YFSETQ. The CDR3 is 13 residues long. The V and J ends lost 4 bases and 7 bases respectively, with 14 bases between them. CDR3 region: CASSPRGLNEAFF. Written as DNA, the CDR3 is TGCGCCAGCAGCCCCCGGGGGTTGAATGAAGCTTTCTTT.

This clone is a singleton in its sample. V and J are TRBV7-9 and TRBJ2-1, with 10 bases aligning to TRBD2. The length of the CDR3 is 21 residues. Trimming removed 7 bases from V and 1 base from J; junction bases left unmatched: 22. Germline CDR1 and CDR2: SEHNR and FQNEAQ (reference sequence). The CDR3: CASTTEVLSGGTEGSYNEQFF. The CDR3 coding sequence is TGTGCCAGCACTACCGAGGTCCTTAGCGGGGGGACCGAAGGATCCTACAATGAGCAGTTCTTC.

This chain connects TRBV7-6 to TRBJ1-3; 8 nucleotides match TRBD1. CDR1 and CDR2 from the germline V gene are SGHVS and FNYEAQ. The CDR3 is 17 amino acids. Trimming took 5 bases from V and 1 from J; bases not matched to a gene: 10. The CDR3 DNA reads as TGTGCCAGCAGCACTCGGACAGGGATCAGGTCTGGAAACACCATATATTTT. Translating gives CASSTRTGIRSGNTIYF.

This chain uses TRBV21-1 with TRBJ1-6. TRBV21-1 is deemed a pseudogene. The CDR3 covers 14 residues. The CDR3: CASSKESDNSPLHF. In nucleotides, the CDR3 is TGTGCCAGCAGCAAAGAGTCGGATAATTCACCCCTCCACTTT.

The chain recombines TRBV2 with TRBJ1-1; TRBD1 is a possible D gene (5 bases). V dropped 6 bases and J dropped 0 bases, with 17 bases sitting between them. Germline values: CDR1 SNHLY, CDR2 FYNNEI. This CDR3 comprises 16 residues. The CDR3 DNA reads as TGTGCCAGCAGAGCCCGGGGGGGTCCGATGAACACTGAAGCTTTCTTT. This gives the protein CASRARGGPMNTEAFF.

The CDR3 is CASSLGDYYTEAFF. CDR3 DNA sequence: TGTGCCAGCAGCTTAGGGGACTATTACACTGAAGCTTTCTTT. The chain carries TRBV5-4 and TRBJ1-1, with a weak D call TRBD1 (5 bases). V lost 2 bases and J 3 bases, leaving 11 bases between the germline ends. The germline CDR1 and CDR2 sequences are SGHNT and YYREEE (reference sequence). The CDR3 totals 14 residues.

The V and J genes are TRBV7-2 and TRBJ1-4, with D unclear. The CDR3 loop spans 16 amino acids. Trimming removed 5 bases at V and 6 bases at J, with 19 bases between. In germline, CDR1 is SGHTA, CDR2 FQGNSA. The CDR3 DNA is TGTGCCAGCAGCCAACGGGCGGGGAAAGTAGATGAAAAACTGTTTTTT. This translates into CASSQRAGKVDEKLFF.

The chain joins TRBV5-6 to TRBJ2-1; 9 bases align to TRBD1. CDR3 length: 16 amino acids. CDR1 and CDR2 from the germline V gene are SGHDT and YYEEEE. The junction had 5 bases not matched to a gene; V was cut back by 3 bases and J by 1 base. Written as DNA, the CDR3 is TGTGCCAGCAGCTACAAGACAGGGGGTTCCTACAATGAGCAGTTCTTC. This gives the protein CASSYKTGGSYNEQFF.

The chain combines TRBV5-1 with TRBJ2-7, with TRBD1 matching 10 bases. CDR3 length: 14 amino acids. Losses at the gene ends were 4 bases for V and 5 bases for J; bases not matched to a gene: 6. Germline V gene sequence: CDR1 SGHRS, CDR2 YFSETQ. CDR3 coding DNA: TGCGCCAGCAGCCTCCGGGACAGGGGCCACGAGCAGTACTTC. Translating gives CASSLRDRGHEQYF.

The sample holds one count of this clone. The V and J genes are TRBV5-1 and TRBJ2-7; no definite D call. Trimming shortened V by 5 bases and J by 4 bases, and 7 bases separated the two germline ends. This CDR3 is built from 11 residues. CDR1 is SGHRS and CDR2 is YFSETQ in the germline V gene. The CDR3 DNA reads as TGCGCCAGCAGATTAGAGTACGAGCAGTACTTC. It codes for CASRLEYEQYF.

The rearrangement links TRBV5-4 to TRBJ1-2; the match to TRBD1 covers 8 bases. The CDR3 totals 13 residues. Germline V gives CDR1 SGHNT, CDR2 YYREEE (reference sequence). V was clipped by 0 bases and J by 8 bases; unmatched bases: 3. The CDR3 region is CASSLVAGGGYTF. DNA for the CDR3: TGTGCCAGCAGCTTGGTTGCAGGGGGCGGCTACACCTTC.

V is TRBV28 and J is TRBJ1-2; possibly TRBD1 for D (5 bases). This CDR3 region has 12 residues. CDR1 MDHEN and CDR2 SYDVKM come from the germline V gene. Trimming stripped 3 bases from V and 8 bases from J, with 10 bases between. The CDR3 loop reads CASSFDRQGYTF. In DNA, the CDR3 is TGTGCCAGCAGTTTTGACAGACAGGGCTACACCTTC.

This rearrangement joins TRBV4-1 to TRBJ2-7; D perhaps matches TRBD1 (6 bases). Trimming shortened V by 1 base and J by 3 bases, and 13 bases separated the two germline ends. The CDR3 has 15 amino acids. The germline V gene encodes CDR1 MGHRA and CDR2 YSYEKL. This CDR3 is CASSQGQVGYYEQYF. CDR3 in DNA: TGCGCCAGCAGCCAAGGACAGGTAGGGTACTACGAGCAGTACTTC.